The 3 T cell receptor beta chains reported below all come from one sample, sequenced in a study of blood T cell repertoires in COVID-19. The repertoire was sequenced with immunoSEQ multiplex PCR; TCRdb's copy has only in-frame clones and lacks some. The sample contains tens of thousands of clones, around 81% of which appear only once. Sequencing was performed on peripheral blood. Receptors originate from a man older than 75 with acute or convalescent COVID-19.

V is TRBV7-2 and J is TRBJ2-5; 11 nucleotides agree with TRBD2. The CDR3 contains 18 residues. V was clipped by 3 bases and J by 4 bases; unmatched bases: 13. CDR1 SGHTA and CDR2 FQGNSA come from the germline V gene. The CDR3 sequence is CASSFRPTSGRKGETQYF. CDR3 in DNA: TGTGCCAGCAGCTTTCGGCCTACTAGCGGGAGAAAAGGAGAGACCCAGTACTTC.

The CDR3 bases are TGTGCCAGCACTCTTATTGGGAACAGGTGGCGTAGTCAGCCCCAGCATTTT. It specifies CASTLIGNRWRSQPQHF. V and J are TRBV28 and TRBJ1-5, with D perhaps matching TRBD1 (5 bases). The CDR3 runs to 17 residues. Germline V gene data show CDR1 as MDHEN and CDR2 as SYDVKM. Trimming shortened V by 7 bases and J by 6 bases, and 25 bases separated the two germline ends.

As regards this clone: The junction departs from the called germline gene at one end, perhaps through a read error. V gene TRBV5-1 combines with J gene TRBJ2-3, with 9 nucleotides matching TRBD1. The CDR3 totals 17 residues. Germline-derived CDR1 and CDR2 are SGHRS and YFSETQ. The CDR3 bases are TGCGCCAGCAGCCCGGGACAGGGAAAGGGCCGCACGGATACGCAGTATTTT. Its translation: CASSPGQGKGRTDTQYF.